This T cell receptor beta chain came from a study of blood T cell repertoires in COVID-19. Study details: T cells, B-cell-depleted T cells, or PBMCs provided the cDNA or gDNA that served as material.

Profiled with immunoSEQ multiplex PCR; TCRdb holds only in-frame clones, not every one. In the table there are around 140,000 clones, around 89% of which are singletons. This CDR3 is 15 amino acids long. The sequenced sample consisted of peripheral blood. This clonotype was obtained from a man aged 50 to 60 with active or convalescent COVID-19. The chain combines TRBV21-1 with TRBJ1-2; the table gives TRBD1 as D, unverified against the DNA. TRBV21-1 is deemed a pseudogene. The CDR3 region is CASSKAKGQGGGYTF. Here the CDR3 DNA reads TGTGCCAGCAGCAAAGCGAAAGGGCAGGGTGGTGGCTACACCTTC.